The clone carrying this T cell receptor beta chain was seen at least ten times. This sample is part of a study of T-cell reconstitution after alpha-beta-depleted transplantation in children. Using unique molecular identifiers, the investigators prepared the TCRbeta library. Each CDR3 protein is one row after TCRdb ran MiXCR on the PCR reads. Of about 300,000 distinct CDR3 sequences listed, 9.5% to 13% were seen once; the top ten hold just under 7.5%. Losses at the gene ends were 2 bases for V and 2 bases for J; bases not matched to a gene: 10. This CDR3 region has 16 residues. CDR1 and CDR2 (germline): SGHRS, YFSETQ.

The chain joins TRBV5-1 to TRBJ2-7; 7 bases match TRBD1. Source: PBMCs, taken before TCRalphabeta/CD19-depleted stem cell transplant. This receptor was obtained from a boy less than two years old with acute myeloid leukemia, due to receive a stem cell transplant. CDR3 bases: TGCGCCAGCAGCTTACTTGGGACAGCCGGTCCCTACGAGCAGTACTTC. It specifies CASSLLGTAGPYEQYF.